This TCR beta chain was profiled in a study of graft-versus-host responses after intestinal transplantation. As for the study in general: Transplants given to recipients were multivisceral, liver-intestinal, or isolated intestinal.

Overall study findings and caveats: Recipient-marrow GvH clones were detected, some having first appeared in ileum or blood. High graft-versus-host to host-versus-graft clonal ratios were seen in allografts of patients with graft-donor T cell macrochimerism.

The table came from immunoSEQ multiplex PCR; TCRdb's copy has only in-frame clones and leaves some out. Here the sample spans about 130,000 clones, 92% being singletons. As to this clone: Its antigen is still unknown.

The source is a human donor who received an intestinal transplant. Material: unstimulated CD4+ T cells sorted from spleen or lymph node cells, obtained before intestinal transplant.

The CDR3 nucleotides read TGTGCCAGCAGTTTACTCCTAGCGGGAGGGACCGGGGAGCTGTTTTTT. Amino acids: CASSLLLAGGTGELFF. The V call is TRBV27, the J call TRBJ2-2, with TRBD2 matching over 12 bases. This CDR3 region has 16 residues. Germline V gives CDR1 MNHEY, CDR2 SMNVEV (reference sequence). Losses at the gene ends were 2 bases for V and 5 bases for J; bases not matched to a gene: 3.